This T cell receptor (beta chain) was sequenced during a study of identical twins. Template switching introduced a universal primer site, and the cDNA bore unique molecular identifiers. TCRdb fed the 5' RACE reads into MiXCR, producing one record per CDR3 protein. This sample has hundreds of thousands of distinct CDR3 sequences, with about 12% found just once. Germline V gives CDR1 WSHSY, CDR2 SAAADI. Trimming cost V 8 bases and J 0 bases, with 11 bases left between them. The CDR3 totals 14 residues. Turning to this clonotype: The antigen remains undetermined.

Study results and limitations: Reduced insertions were recorded for abundant cord blood beta clonotypes, with no such pattern in memory repertoires. Excess low generation probability was seen in twin-shared out-of-frame alpha sequences.

The same specimen was also included in a second study, on yellow fever vaccine responses in identical twins. Per that paper: The T cell response to vaccination in identical twins was reportedly partly convergent and partly personalized.

This chain connects TRBV10-2 to TRBJ1-5; D not resolved. The clonotype comes from a woman between 18 and 29 years old in good health. Sequencing was done on a sample of CD8+ T cells sorted from blood. The CDR3 bases are TGCGCCAGCTCTATGTATTATAGCAATCAGCCCCAGCATTTT. It codes for CASSMYYSNQPQHF.